The 20 T cell receptor beta chains presented below share a single source sample, sequenced in a study of CD8+CD57+ T cells in acquired aplastic anemia. Genomic DNA served as template for TCR beta VDJ and CDR3 profiling. TCRdb reprocessed the reads with MiXCR, giving one entry per CDR3 protein. The sample includes roughly 150,000 distinct CDR3 sequences, more than 45% of them seen just once. An expansion of CD8+CD57+ cells by flow cytometry had been shown in patients chosen for sequencing. Sequenced input: sorted CD4+, CD8+, or CD8+CD57+ T cells (not recorded which) from PBMCs. The origin of the receptors is a human donor with aplastic anemia.

This chain joins TRBV7-9 and TRBJ1-1; the match to TRBD1 covers 7 bases. J was trimmed by 3 bases and V by 5 bases; bases with no gene match: 3. CDR3 length: 13 amino acids. CDR1 is SEHNR, CDR2 FQNEAQ, per germline (reference sequence). CDR3 DNA: TGTGCCAGCAGCCCCGACAGGGACACTGAAGCTTTCTTT. Encoded protein: CASSPDRDTEAFF.

The chain links TRBV20-1 to TRBJ1-1; possibly TRBD1 for D (5 bases). V lost 6 bases, J lost 5 bases, and 13 bases lay in between. The CDR3 extends over 12 amino acids. Germline V lookup: CDR1 DFQATT, CDR2 SNEGSKA (reference sequence). CDR3 loop: CSAEDIRTEAFF. The DNA of the CDR3 is TGCAGTGCGGAGGACATTAGAACTGAAGCTTTCTTT.

This clonotype was counted many times. V gene TRBV2 combines with J gene TRBJ2-6; D not resolved. V lost 7 bases and J 0 bases, leaving 7 bases between the germline ends. Germline V gives CDR1 SNHLY, CDR2 FYNNEI. CDR3 length equals 14 residues. In nucleotides, the CDR3 is TGTGCCAGCATTCAACCCTCTGGGGCCAACGTCCTGACTTTC. Residues: CASIQPSGANVLTF.

A word on this clonotype: Since a much larger clone is just one base distant, this may be a read error. V is TRBV7-2 and J is TRBJ2-1; TRBD2 is a possible D gene (5 bases). The CDR3 covers 15 residues. The germline V gene has CDR1 SGHTA and CDR2 FQGNSA. For the CDR3, the DNA is TGTGCCGGCAGCTTAGCGTACGGCTCCTACAATGAGCAGTTCTTC. Amino acid sequence: CAGSLAYGSYNEQFF. The full variable domain, its missing parts supplied by reference TRBV7-2 and TRBJ2-1, is GAGVSQSPSNKVTEKGKDVELRCDPISGHTALYWYRQSLGQGLEFLIYFQGNSAPDKSGLPSDRFSAERTGGSVSTLTIQRTQQEDSAVYLCAGSLAYGSYNEQFFGPGTRLTVL.

V gene TRBV24-1 combines with J gene TRBJ2-1; TRBD2 agrees at 10 bases. This CDR3 region has 17 residues. Losses at the gene ends were 4 bases for V and 4 bases for J; bases not matched to a gene: 9. The germline gives CDR1 KGHDR, CDR2 SFDVKD. The CDR3 DNA is TGTGCCACCAGTGACCAGCCTGTAGCGGGGGGATACAATGAGCAGTTCTTC. Its translation: CATSDQPVAGGYNEQFF.

This clonotype was seen a handful of times. This sequence joins TRBV28 and TRBJ1-1; D ambiguous. V lost 7 bases, J lost 0 bases, and 12 bases lay in between. The CDR3 extends over 14 amino acids. Germline CDR1 MDHEN, CDR2 SYDVKM. DNA of the CDR3: TGTGCCAGCATGGGCAGTGGACTGAACACTGAAGCTTTCTTT. Translating it yields CASMGSGLNTEAFF.

This clonotype was picked up a small number of times. The chain employs TRBV2 and TRBJ2-2; D gene uncertain. V lost 1 base to trimming and J lost 3 bases, with 0 bases between them. The germline V gene encodes CDR1 SNHLY and CDR2 FYNNEI. The CDR3 length is 12 residues. CDR3 bases: TGTGCCAGCAGTGAAGACACCGGGGAGCTGTTTTTT. This gives the protein CASSEDTGELFF.

In the case of this clonotype: A much bigger clone sits one base away, suggesting this may be a read error. In DNA form, the CDR3 reads TGCAGTGCTAGTGCCCCAAGGGTCGGTGAGCGGTTCTTC. This sequence encodes CSASAPRVGERFF. The genes are TRBV20-1 and TRBJ2-1; D gene unclear. Germline CDR1 is DFQATT and CDR2 is SNEGSKA (reference sequence). The CDR3 spans 13 residues.

This clonotype showed up many times. The genes are TRBV19 and TRBJ2-1, with D perhaps matching TRBD1 or TRBD2 (5 bases each). Germline values: CDR1 LNHDA, CDR2 SQIVND (reference sequence). The CDR3 has 13 residues. The V end was cut by 3 bases, the J end by 9 bases, with 12 bases between. DNA of the CDR3: TGTGCCAGTAGTATGACTGGGGCGGGTGAGCAGTTCTTC. This encodes CASSMTGAGEQFF.

This clonotype was detected ten times or more. This chain joins TRBV20-1 and TRBJ2-6, with D tentatively TRBD1 or TRBD2 (6 bases each). Germline assignment: CDR1 DFQATT and CDR2 SNEGSKA (reference sequence). The CDR3 extends over 16 amino acids. V gave up 5 bases and J gave up 4 bases, with 18 bases separating them. CDR3 DNA: TGCAGTGCTGACGGAGGGGGGTTGGCAGGGGCCAACGTCCTGACTTTC. Translation gives CSADGGGLAGANVLTF.

Ten or more counts support this clonotype. The CDR3 here is CSARDLAGNEKLFF. CDR3 sequence (DNA): TGCAGTGCTAGGGACTTGGCGGGGAATGAAAAACTGTTTTTT. V and J are TRBV20-1 and TRBJ1-4, with D unresolved. From germline, CDR1 is DFQATT and CDR2 SNEGSKA (reference sequence). V was trimmed by 3 bases and J by 5 bases, leaving 13 bases between them. The length of the CDR3 is 14 residues.

This clonotype was counted many times. J is TRBJ1-6 and V is TRBV7-9; possibly TRBD1 for D (6 bases). The CDR3 runs 13 residues. Looked up from germline, CDR1 is SEHNR and CDR2 is FQNEAQ (reference sequence). Between the trimmed V and J ends, which lost 6 bases and 7 bases, there was a span of 10 bases. CDR3: CASSPGANSPLHF. Here the CDR3 DNA reads TGTGCCAGCAGTCCAGGGGCGAATTCACCCCTCCACTTT.

The chain combines TRBV9 with TRBJ2-7, with TRBD2 matching 7 bases. There are 15 residues in the CDR3. Trimming took 0 bases from V and 4 from J; bases not matched to a gene: 7. The germline CDR1 and CDR2 sequences are SGDLS and YYNGEE. The CDR3: CASSVDGQGLYEQYF. CDR3 bases: TGTGCCAGCAGCGTAGATGGGCAGGGACTATACGAGCAGTACTTC.

This clonotype was recorded a few times. The chain employs TRBV10-3 and TRBJ1-1, with D unclear. The CDR3 runs to 14 residues. The V end lost 4 bases, the J end lost 4 bases, and 13 bases lay between the germline ends. The germline CDR1 and CDR2 sequences are ENHRY and SYGVKD. Written as DNA, the CDR3 is TGTGCCATCAGTGCCCTAGGTGGCGGCACTGAAGCTTTCTTT. Translating it yields CAISALGGGTEAFF.

This clonotype was seen only once. The chain combines TRBV20-1 with TRBJ2-7, with 9 positions matching TRBD2. This CDR3 has 15 residues. The junction had 6 bases not matched to a gene; V was cut back by 1 base and J by 2 bases. CDR1 and CDR2 (germline): DFQATT, SNEGSKA (reference sequence). The CDR3 reads CSARAPSGAAYEQYF. The CDR3 region has the DNA TGCAGTGCTAGAGCCCCTAGCGGGGCCGCCTACGAGCAGTACTTC.

To note about this clonotype: An end of the junction does not agree with germline; a read error may underlie this. The chain combines TRBV6-5 with TRBJ2-1; weak D call: TRBD1 (7 bases). CDR3 size: 14 residues. Germline CDR1 MNHEY, CDR2 SVGAGI. The CDR3 DNA reads TGTGCCATCAGTTACCAGGGGGGTGACAATGAGCAGTTCTTC. Its protein product is CAISYQGGDNEQFF.

This clonotype was seen just once. The chain couples TRBV5-1 to TRBJ2-7; 12 nucleotides agree with TRBD1. The CDR3 is 15 amino acids. Germline loops: CDR1 SGHRS, CDR2 YFSETQ. The J segment lost 12 bases and the V segment lost 3 bases, leaving 13 bases of the junction unmatched. CDR3: CASSYLSGQGATPYF. The CDR3 DNA reads TGCGCCAGCAGCTATTTATCGGGACAGGGGGCTACGCCGTACTTC.

The chain recombines TRBV20-1 with TRBJ1-1; D remains unclear. Trimming cost V 0 bases and J 1 base, with 9 bases left between them. This CDR3 comprises 14 residues. Germline assignment: CDR1 DFQATT and CDR2 SNEGSKA (reference sequence). The CDR3 loop reads CSARDGARNTEAFF. The CDR3 bases are TGCAGTGCTAGAGATGGCGCCAGGAACACTGAAGCTTTCTTT.

The CDR3 bases are TGTGCCAGCTCACGGGGTAGTGGAGATACGCAGTATTTT. Translation gives CASSRGSGDTQYF. The genes are TRBV18 and TRBJ2-3; D unresolved. V dropped 4 bases and J dropped 5 bases, with 10 bases sitting between them. Per the germline V gene, CDR1 is KGHSH and CDR2 is LQKENI. The CDR3 loop spans 13 amino acids.

The rearrangement uses TRBV10-3 and TRBJ2-7; D could derive from TRBD1 or TRBD2 (5 bases each). The CDR3 runs 15 residues. CDR1 is ENHRY and CDR2 is SYGVKD in the germline V gene. V lost 3 bases, J lost 4 bases, and 16 bases lay in between. This chain's CDR3 is CAISDPGTPPYEQYF. In DNA, the CDR3 is TGTGCCATCAGTGATCCCGGGACCCCCCCTTACGAGCAGTACTTC.